The 9 T cell receptor beta chains below were found in one sample sequenced in a study of T cell changes during pregnancy in multiple sclerosis (dated by TCRdb to about 2019). Libraries were constructed by the immunoSEQ multiplex PCR assay. TCRdb re-hosts the immuneACCESS table, in-frame sequences only. Its copies lack some clones; in the studies checked, an unresolved V gene accounts for under half of them, and the cause for the rest is not known. The sample includes about 50,000 clones, with 80% to 95% observed a single time. 0.25% to 0.3% of the sample is taken by the ten largest. Sequenced material: CD4+ T cells from peripheral blood mononuclear cells, taken in the second trimester of pregnancy. These TCRs come from a female donor with multiple sclerosis, enrolled in a pregnancy study.

This rearrangement joins TRBV10-3 to TRBJ2-7; D is unclear. CDR3 length equals 13 residues. V lost 2 bases, J lost 4 bases, and 9 bases lay in between. Germline V lookup: CDR1 ENHRY, CDR2 SYGVKD. The CDR3 sequence: CAISEGSGYEQYF. In DNA, the CDR3 is TGTGCCATCAGTGAGGGGTCAGGTTACGAGCAGTACTTC.

J is TRBJ2-1 and V is TRBV5-1, with 11 bases fitting TRBD1. V shed 6 bases, J shed 6 bases, and the junction held 5 bases outside the gene matches. The CDR3 runs 14 residues. In germline, CDR1 is SGHRS, CDR2 YFSETQ. The CDR3: CASTGQGAFNEQFF. The CDR3 DNA is TGCGCCAGCACCGGACAGGGGGCCTTCAATGAGCAGTTCTTC.

The V and J genes are TRBV30 and TRBJ1-2; D is unclear. The CDR3 consists of 16 residues. The V end was cut by 0 bases, the J end by 1 base, with 15 bases between. Looked up from germline, CDR1 is GTSNPN and CDR2 is SVGIG (reference sequence). CDR3 amino acids: CAWSVPTVPVNYGYTF. CDR3 sequence (DNA): TGTGCCTGGAGTGTACCCACAGTTCCTGTTAACTATGGCTACACCTTC.

This clone was found a few times. V gene TRBV19 combines with J gene TRBJ1-1; TRBD1 aligns across 7 bases. There are 14 residues in the CDR3. Trimming at V came to 3 bases and at J to 7 bases, leaving 8 bases not matched to a gene. Germline-derived CDR1 and CDR2 are LNHDA and SQIVND (reference sequence). CDR3 in DNA: TGTGCCAGTAGTATGGGAACAGGGGTGAGTGAAGCTTTCTTT. Translation: CASSMGTGVSEAFF. Variable domain in full (rest from reference TRBV19 and TRBJ1-1): DGGITQSPKYLFRKEGQNVTLSCEQNLNHDAMYWYRQDPGQGLRLIYYSQIVNDFQKGDIAEGYSVSREKKESFPLTVTSAQKNPTAFYLCASSMGTGVSEAFFGQGTRLTVV.

This clone was seen just once. The chain uses TRBV7-9 and TRBJ1-1, with D possibly matching TRBD1 (5 bases). V was shortened by 5 bases and J by 11 bases, with 15 bases between the two germline ends. Germline loops: CDR1 SEHNR, CDR2 FQNEAQ (reference sequence). This CDR3 has 12 amino acids. In nucleotides, the CDR3 is TGTGCCAGCAGCATTGACAGAAACCGGGCTTTCTTT. Translating gives CASSIDRNRAFF. The full variable domain, rest sourced from reference TRBV7-9 and TRBJ1-1, is DTGVSQNPRHKITKRGQNVTFRCDPISEHNRLYWYRQTLGQGPEFLTYFQNEAQLEKSRLLSDRFSAERPKGSFSTLEIQRTEQGDSAMYLCASSIDRNRAFFGQGTRLTVV.

This chain uses TRBV18 with TRBJ1-1, with D maybe TRBD1 (5 bases). Trimming removed 3 bases at V and 3 bases at J, with 14 bases between. The CDR3 consists of 15 residues. Germline assignment: CDR1 KGHSH and CDR2 LQKENI. The CDR3 loop reads CASSPKAGGDTEAFF. The CDR3, as DNA: TGTGCCAGCTCACCGAAGGCTGGGGGGGACACTGAAGCTTTCTTT.

The V gene is TRBV6-1, the J gene TRBJ2-5, with D possibly TRBD1 on 6 matching bases. The CDR3 is made up of 13 amino acids. Deletions cut 2 bases from V and 5 bases from J, with 9 bases between. Per germline, CDR1 MNHNS and CDR2 SASEGT. This chain's CDR3 is CASSEMRGETQYF. The CDR3, as DNA: TGTGCCAGCAGTGAAATGAGGGGGGAGACCCAGTACTTC.

The J gene is TRBJ2-1, the V gene TRBV15, with D possibly matching TRBD1 (6 bases). V was pared by 3 bases and J by 2 bases, with 17 bases between. The CDR3 totals 17 residues. The germline CDR1 and CDR2 sequences are LNHNV and YYDKDF (reference sequence). CDR3 region: CATSRRLRTDPYNEQFF. The CDR3 DNA reads TGTGCCACCAGCAGGAGGCTTCGGACAGATCCCTACAATGAGCAGTTCTTC.

The chain links TRBV5-1 to TRBJ2-2; D is uncertain. This CDR3 is built from 16 residues. Germline CDR1 is SGHRS and CDR2 is YFSETQ. Trimming shortened V by 4 bases and J by 2 bases, and 15 bases separated the two germline ends. The CDR3 region has the DNA TGCGCCAGCAGCCCCCTCCGAGGATTCAACACCGGGGAGCTGTTTTTT. It translates to CASSPLRGFNTGELFF.